Below, 15 T cell receptor beta chains from the same sample are listed, as sequenced in a study of T cell responses to AZD1222 COVID-19 vaccine. Clones were read by immunoSEQ multiplex PCR, and TCRdb kept only the in-frame ones, dropping some. In the table there are 110,000 or so clones, 88% of which are singletons. This specimen consisted of peripheral blood, obtained on day 0 of AZD1222 vaccination. Source of these receptors: an adult in good health.

This clone has more than one count but fewer than ten. The chain combines TRBV5-1 with TRBJ1-5, with D hard to call. CDR1 and CDR2 from the germline V gene are SGHRS and YFSETQ. Trimming shortened V by 2 bases and J by 3 bases, and 9 bases separated the two germline ends. CDR3 length: 14 amino acids. The CDR3 region is CASSLGNANQPQHF. CDR3 DNA sequence: TGCGCCAGCAGCTTAGGGAACGCCAATCAGCCCCAGCATTTT.

The chain joins TRBV6-2 or TRBV6-3 to TRBJ2-3, with TRBD2 matching 7 bases. The germline V gene encodes CDR1 MNHEY and CDR2 SVGEGT. This CDR3 is built from 18 residues. Trimming cost V 0 bases and J 0 bases; bases outside gene matches: 9. CDR3 amino acids: CASSYSSGAGTSTDTQYF. The CDR3 DNA reads as TGTGCCAGCAGTTACTCGTCAGGAGCGGGGACTAGCACAGATACGCAGTATTTT.

The CDR3 DNA is TGCGCCAGCAGCCCGGCCGGCTGGGCCTACGAGCAGTACTTC. As protein: CASSPAGWAYEQYF. The V call is TRBV5-1, the J call TRBJ2-7; D is ambiguous. Trimming took off 4 bases at V and 2 bases at J, with 13 bases between the two ends. CDR3 length: 14 residues. CDR1 and CDR2 from the germline V gene are SGHRS and YFSETQ.

This clone was picked up a small number of times. The genes are TRBV19 and TRBJ1-4; possible D gene TRBD1, 6 bases. This CDR3 comprises 17 residues. V lost 3 bases, J lost 10 bases, and 24 bases lay in between. The V gene's germline CDR1 is LNHDA and CDR2 SQIVND (reference sequence). The CDR3 sequence is CASSIPQGRRGHGKLFF. The DNA of the CDR3 is TGTGCCAGTAGTATCCCACAGGGACGACGGGGCCATGGAAAACTGTTTTTT.

The chain employs TRBV10-3 and TRBJ2-7; the match to TRBD2 covers 12 bases. Germline V CDR1 and CDR2: ENHRY, SYGVKD. The CDR3 runs to 18 residues. Trimming removed 0 bases from V and 1 base from J; junction bases left unmatched: 7. The DNA of the CDR3 is TGTGCCATCAGTGAGTCGAAAACCACTAGCGGGAGGTCCTACGAGCAGTACTTC. It codes for CAISESKTTSGRSYEQYF.

This clone was found a few times. The CDR3 nucleotides read TGTGCCAGCAGTTACTCGCGCAGCACTGAAGCTTTCTTT. Protein: CASSYSRSTEAFF. This sequence joins TRBV6-2 or TRBV6-3 and TRBJ1-1; D not resolved. The CDR3 has 13 amino acids. Germline assignment: CDR1 MNHEY and CDR2 SVGEGT. V lost 0 bases to trimming and J lost 4 bases, with 6 bases between them.

This chain joins TRBV5-1 and TRBJ1-2; D might be TRBD1 (5 bases). Per germline, CDR1 SGHRS and CDR2 YFSETQ. CDR3 length: 13 amino acids. The V gene lost 3 bases and the J gene lost 8 bases, with 14 bases spanning the gap. CDR3 loop: CASSSPGTGGYTF. CDR3 bases: TGCGCCAGCAGCTCCCCCGGGACGGGAGGCTACACCTTC.

The chain has TRBV6-1 and TRBJ2-7; D is ambiguous. The length of the CDR3 is 15 residues. CDR1 and CDR2 (germline): MNHNS, SASEGT. V lost 0 bases and J 0 bases, leaving 9 bases between the germline ends. For the CDR3, the DNA is TGTGCCAGCAGTGAAGCCGGACCCAGCTCCTACGAGCAGTACTTC. This translates into CASSEAGPSSYEQYF.

The chain employs TRBV2 and TRBJ2-7; D possibly matches TRBD1 or TRBD2 (5 bases each). The CDR3 has 15 residues. CDR1 SNHLY and CDR2 FYNNEI come from the germline V gene. The V end lost 4 bases, the J end lost 0 bases, and 13 bases lay between the germline ends. CDR3 residues: CASSGDRGRSYEQYF. The CDR3 nucleotides read TGTGCCAGCAGTGGAGATCGGGGCCGCTCCTACGAGCAGTACTTC.

J is TRBJ1-2 and V is TRBV19, with unresolved D. Trimming removed 5 bases at V and 2 bases at J, with 15 bases between. The V gene's germline CDR1 is LNHDA and CDR2 SQIVND (reference sequence). This CDR3 is built from 15 residues. CDR3 region: CASSARWTVNYGYTF. The CDR3 region has the DNA TGTGCCAGTAGTGCGAGATGGACGGTGAACTATGGCTACACCTTC.

The CDR3 DNA follows: TGTGCCAGCAGTTTTGCCGAGGATATAGATACGCAGTATTTT. It translates to CASSFAEDIDTQYF. The V gene is TRBV6-2 or TRBV6-3, the J gene TRBJ2-3; D unclear. This CDR3 is built from 14 residues. V was cut by 4 bases and J by 5 bases, with 13 bases left in between. CDR1 and CDR2 (germline): MNHEY, SVGEGT.

V and J are TRBV7-8 and TRBJ1-3, with TRBD1 as a possible D gene (5 bases). V gave up 7 bases and J gave up 0 bases, with 10 bases separating them. The CDR3 runs to 14 residues. Germline V lookup: CDR1 SGHVS, CDR2 FQNEAQ. The CDR3 sequence is CASKPGGSGNTIYF. In nucleotides, the CDR3 is TGTGCCAGCAAACCTGGGGGCTCTGGAAACACCATATATTTT.

The chain links TRBV7-9 to TRBJ2-1; no clear D gene. The CDR3 length is 12 residues. V lost 4 bases, J lost 9 bases, and 10 bases lay in between. Germline V CDR1 and CDR2: SEHNR, FQNEAQ (reference sequence). The chain's CDR3 is CASSSRTSEQFF. For the CDR3, the DNA is TGTGCCAGCAGCTCCCGGACCAGTGAGCAGTTCTTC.

V usage is TRBV19 and J usage is TRBJ1-5, with D maybe TRBD1 (5 bases). CDR3 length equals 17 residues. The germline V gene encodes CDR1 LNHDA and CDR2 SQIVND (reference sequence). Trimming removed 0 bases from V and 3 bases from J, with 15 bases in between. The CDR3 sequence: CASSIDVLTGSNQPQHF. The DNA of the CDR3 is TGTGCCAGTAGTATAGATGTGTTAACAGGTTCCAATCAGCCCCAGCATTTT.

The chain combines TRBV28 with TRBJ1-3; D is uncertain. The CDR3 covers 14 residues. Germline assignment: CDR1 MDHEN and CDR2 SYDVKM. Trimming removed 2 bases from V and 0 bases from J, with 5 bases in between. CDR3 sequence: CASSLTYSGNTIYF. CDR3 nucleotide sequence: TGTGCCAGCAGTTTAACATACTCTGGAAACACCATATATTTT. The whole variable domain, filled in from reference TRBV28 and TRBJ1-3, reads DVKVTQSSRYLVKRTGEKVFLECVQDMDHENMFWYRQDPGLGLRLIYFSYDVKMKEKGDIPEGYSVSREKKERFSLILESASTNQTSMYLCASSLTYSGNTIYFGEGSWLTVV.